One sample yielded the 31 T cell receptor beta chains listed below, sequenced in a study of blood T cells in healthy people across ages (dated by TCRdb to the mid-2010s). Preparation of the library involved 5' RACE. The sample was run on an Illumina HiSeq 2500. The second PCR ran for about 6 to 12 cycles and used a J-beta primer mix along with a sample-barcoded 5' primer. TCRdb applied fastp at Q25 and MiXCR to the public reads, then kept only in-frame beta chains. A single entry per CDR3 protein holds the most common genes and DNA from its merged rows. The table for this sample lists roughly 1,500,000 distinct CDR3 sequences; 42% of them were counted only once. The ten largest clones capture 6.5% to 10% of the sample. The sequencing sample was made of blood. The receptors come from a woman between 18 and 29 years old in good health.

CDR3 sequence reads: CASSLSGRYSYEQYF. The CDR3 nucleotides read TGTGCCAGCAGCCTGAGCGGGAGGTACTCCTACGAGCAGTACTTC. This chain uses TRBV5-6 with TRBJ2-7, with 9 positions matching TRBD2. Germline CDR1 and CDR2: SGHDT and YYEEEE. This CDR3 is built from 15 residues. V lost 4 bases and J lost 0; bases outside the gene matches: 5.

This clonotype was seen a few times. CDR3 nucleotide sequence: TGTGCCAGCCGACCGGCGGACAGAATGAACACTGAAGCTTTCTTT. Translated: CASRPADRMNTEAFF. The chain carries TRBV5-6 and TRBJ1-1, with D tentatively TRBD1 (6 bases). Trimming removed 7 bases from V and 0 bases from J, with 16 bases in between. The germline CDR1 and CDR2 sequences are SGHDT and YYEEEE. The CDR3 is made up of 15 amino acids.

This clonotype was detected a few times. V usage is TRBV20-1 and J usage is TRBJ2-4; 11 nucleotides agree with TRBD2. V trimming: 7 bases; J trimming: 3 bases; junction bases outside the gene matches: 8. The CDR3 spans 15 residues. In germline, CDR1 is DFQATT, CDR2 SNEGSKA (reference sequence). CDR3 DNA: TGCAGTGTAGCGGGGGGGCAGGGGGACAAAAACATTCAGTACTTC. Protein sequence: CSVAGGQGDKNIQYF.

The rearrangement uses TRBV7-2 and TRBJ2-1, with 8 bases matching TRBD2. J gave up 9 bases and V 5 bases, and 12 bases lay outside the gene matches. This CDR3 comprises 15 residues. The germline CDR1 and CDR2 sequences are SGHTA and FQGNSA. CDR3 in DNA: TGTGCCAGCAGCCCTTCTAGCGGGTTAAGCCCTGAGCAGTTCTTC. Translation gives CASSPSSGLSPEQFF.

A single count supports this clonotype. The J gene is TRBJ2-4, the V gene TRBV15, with a possible D match to TRBD1 (6 bases). The DNA end is a closer match to TRBJ2-7, so the J assignment may be wrong. Germline V gene data show CDR1 as LNHNV and CDR2 as YYDKDF (reference sequence). The CDR3 length is 14 residues. CDR3 in DNA: TGTGCCACCAGCAGAGACGCAGGGGACTACGAGCAGTACTTC. The encoded protein is CATSRDAGDYEQYF.

This sequence joins TRBV6-5 and TRBJ1-6, with D perhaps TRBD1 (6 bases). V gave up 6 bases and J gave up 4 bases, with 16 bases separating them. Germline loops: CDR1 MNHEY, CDR2 SVGAGI. CDR3 size: 16 residues. Here the CDR3 reads CASRLGDNPYNSPLHF. CDR3 DNA sequence: TGTGCCAGCAGGCTCGGGGACAATCCTTATAATTCACCCCTCCACTTT.

Concerning this clonotype itself: The germline gene is not matched at one end of the junction; a read error may be the cause. The gene calls are TRBV20-1 and TRBJ2-1; 9 bases fit TRBD2. The CDR3 loop spans 16 amino acids. CDR1 is DFQATT and CDR2 is SNEGSKA in the germline V gene (reference sequence). The CDR3 DNA reads as TGCAGTGGGTCGACTGGACTAGCGTTCGCCTACAATGGGCAGTTCTTC. Its translation: CSGSTGLAFAYNGQFF.

Of note for this clonotype: The junction does not match germline at one end; this may be a read error. The rearrangement links TRBV20-1 to TRBJ2-1; 10 nucleotides line up with TRBD2. Germline CDR1 reads DFQATT; CDR2 reads SNEGSKA (reference sequence). The CDR3 totals 16 residues. The CDR3 nucleotides are TGCAGTGCTACAGGATGTCTAGCGGGAGCCTACAATAAGCAGTTCTTC. Translated: CSATGCLAGAYNKQFF.

This chain connects TRBV20-1 to TRBJ1-4; no definite D call. Germline V gives CDR1 DFQATT, CDR2 SNEGSKA (reference sequence). V shed 6 bases and J shed 0 bases, with 11 bases lying between them. This CDR3 region has 14 residues. CDR3 sequence reads: CSAGPQATNEKLFF. The DNA for the CDR3 is TGCAGTGCGGGTCCCCAGGCAACTAATGAAAAACTGTTTTTT.

This sequence joins TRBV28 and TRBJ1-1; no clear D gene. From germline, CDR1 is MDHEN and CDR2 SYDVKM. This CDR3 has 17 residues. V lost 3 bases and J lost 0, with 17 bases in between. For the CDR3, the DNA is TGTGCCAGCAGTTTTTCCCCGCCCCGGGTTATGAACACTGAAGCTTTCTTT. Its protein product is CASSFSPPRVMNTEAFF.

This clonotype was recorded a few times. The chain recombines TRBV28 with TRBJ2-3; the D is unclear. V lost 5 bases and J lost 4, with 19 bases in between. The CDR3 runs 16 residues. Germline CDR1 is MDHEN and CDR2 is SYDVKM. CDR3 amino acids: CASSLPPVGWADTQYF. CDR3 DNA: TGTGCCAGCAGTCTACCCCCGGTAGGGTGGGCAGATACGCAGTATTTT. The whole variable domain, remainder taken from reference TRBV28 and TRBJ2-3, is DVKVTQSSRYLVKRTGEKVFLECVQDMDHENMFWYRQDPGLGLRLIYFSYDVKMKEKGDIPEGYSVSREKKERFSLILESASTNQTSMYLCASSLPPVGWADTQYFGPGTRLTVL.

This clonotype was observed a few times. V gene TRBV20-1 combines with J gene TRBJ2-5; TRBD2 matches at 12 bases. Germline CDR1 is DFQATT and CDR2 is SNEGSKA (reference sequence). With V trimmed by 5 bases and J by 1 base, 5 bases remained unmatched. CDR3 length: 15 residues. CDR3 sequence: CSAPTSGRFQETQYF. The CDR3 region has the DNA TGCAGTGCTCCTACTAGCGGGAGGTTCCAAGAGACCCAGTACTTC.

This chain connects TRBV6-1 to TRBJ2-4; D is possibly TRBD1 or TRBD2 (6 bases each). The germline V gene has CDR1 MNHNS and CDR2 SASEGT. CDR3 size: 16 residues. Trimming removed 5 bases from V and 14 bases from J, with 28 bases in between. The CDR3 DNA sequence: TGTGCCAGCAGTCCGTCGAGGGGGGCAAAAGGGTTTTGGGAGTACTTC. This encodes CASSPSRGAKGFWEYF.

This clonotype was seen once. This rearrangement joins TRBV10-2 to TRBJ1-5; unclear D gene. This CDR3 is built from 14 residues. Germline lookup yields CDR1 WSHSY and CDR2 SAAADI. V lost 7 bases and J lost 2, with 12 bases in between. CDR3 DNA: TGCGCCAGCACGCCACAGCAGGGCAATCAGCCCCAGCATTTT. This encodes CASTPQQGNQPQHF.

The rearrangement links TRBV7-6 to TRBJ2-1, with 11 nucleotides matching TRBD2. Germline lookup yields CDR1 SGHVS and CDR2 FNYEAQ. This CDR3 comprises 17 residues. J was trimmed by 4 bases and V by 4 bases; bases with no gene match: 9. This CDR3 is CASSSAASGGPYNEQFF. For the CDR3, the DNA is TGTGCCAGCAGCTCGGCGGCTAGCGGGGGGCCTTACAATGAGCAGTTCTTC.

This CDR3 is CASSNGAGYNEQYF. The CDR3 DNA reads TGTGCCAGCAGCAACGGGGCTGGTTACAATGAGCAGTACTTC. The chain is built from TRBV7-9 and TRBJ2-5, with D perhaps given as TRBD1 or TRBD2 (5 bases each). With 5 bases removed from V and 11 bases from J, the gap between germline ends came to 21 bases. The CDR3 sequence is 14 residues long. The germline CDR1 and CDR2 sequences are SEHNR and FQNEAQ (reference sequence). Supplemented by reference TRBV7-9 and TRBJ2-5, the full variable domain reads DTGVSQNPRHKITKRGQNVTFRCDPISEHNRLYWYRQTLGQGPEFLTYFQNEAQLEKSRLLSDRFSAERPKGSFSTLEIQRTEQGDSAMYLCASSNGAGYNEQYFGPGTRLLVL.

The J gene is TRBJ2-3, the V gene TRBV12-3 or TRBV12-4; 9 bases match TRBD2. The CDR3 has 14 amino acids. The J segment lost 4 bases and the V segment lost 6 bases, leaving 5 bases of the junction unmatched. The CDR3 region has the DNA TGTGCCAGCAGCACAGCGGGGGGTGCAGATACGCAGTATTTT. Residues: CASSTAGGADTQYF.

This clonotype showed up just once. The chain joins TRBV20-1 to TRBJ2-7; D unresolved. V was pared by 0 bases and J by 7 bases, with 16 bases between. Looked up from germline, CDR1 is DFQATT and CDR2 is SNEGSKA (reference sequence). This CDR3 is built from 14 residues. The CDR3 nucleotides are TGCAGTGCTAGAGATGGTGAGGCTGTCGATGAGCAGTACTTC. This codes for CSARDGEAVDEQYF.

This chain joins TRBV5-6 and TRBJ1-6; TRBD1 might be the D (6 bases). V was shortened by 4 bases and J by 0 bases, with 17 bases between the two germline ends. The germline CDR1 and CDR2 sequences are SGHDT and YYEEEE. The CDR3 is made up of 18 amino acids. CDR3 sequence reads: CASSGSGTRSSYNSPLHF. CDR3 DNA: TGTGCCAGCAGCGGGTCAGGGACAAGGAGCTCCTATAATTCACCCCTCCACTTT.

This chain connects TRBV2 to TRBJ2-3; 7 nucleotides match TRBD2. Trimming at V came to 6 bases and at J to 2 bases, leaving 11 bases not matched to a gene. The germline CDR1 and CDR2 sequences are SNHLY and FYNNEI. The CDR3 has 16 amino acids. The CDR3 here is CASRPLGGDATDTQYF. In DNA, the CDR3 is TGTGCCAGCAGACCCCTGGGGGGGGACGCCACAGATACGCAGTATTTT.

In this sample, this clonotype turned up a few times. This rearrangement joins TRBV7-9 to TRBJ2-5, with TRBD2 matching over 13 bases. CDR3 length equals 18 residues. Trimming took 1 base from V and 0 from J; bases not matched to a gene: 5. Germline CDR1 is SEHNR and CDR2 is FQNEAQ (reference sequence). The CDR3 nucleotides are TGTGCCAGCAGCTTAGGGACTAGCGGGGGACTGTACCAAGAGACCCAGTACTTC. Residues: CASSLGTSGGLYQETQYF. Filled out from reference TRBV7-9 and TRBJ2-5, the complete variable domain reads DTGVSQNPRHKITKRGQNVTFRCDPISEHNRLYWYRQTLGQGPEFLTYFQNEAQLEKSRLLSDRFSAERPKGSFSTLEIQRTEQGDSAMYLCASSLGTSGGLYQETQYFGPGTRLLVL.

This sequence joins TRBV10-3 and TRBJ2-1; 9 nucleotides line up with TRBD2. V lost 2 bases and J lost 6; bases outside the gene matches: 2. This CDR3 contains 14 residues. CDR1 and CDR2 from the germline V gene are ENHRY and SYGVKD. CDR3 loop: CAISEGREGNEQFF. CDR3 nucleotide sequence: TGTGCCATCAGTGAGGGGCGGGAGGGCAATGAGCAGTTCTTC.

The chain has TRBV15 and TRBJ2-1; TRBD2 aligns across 11 bases. Losses at the gene ends were 0 bases for V and 7 bases for J; bases not matched to a gene: 2. The CDR3 consists of 15 residues. Germline V CDR1 and CDR2: LNHNV, YYDKDF (reference sequence). This CDR3 reads CATSRERLAGNEQFF. The CDR3 region has the DNA TGTGCCACCAGCAGAGAGCGACTAGCGGGGAATGAGCAGTTCTTC. Based on the CDR3 plus reference TRBV15 and TRBJ2-1, the full variable domain is DAMVIQNPRYQVTQFGKPVTLSCSQTLNHNVMYWYQQKSSQAPKLLFHYYDKDFNNEADTPDNFQSRRPNTSFCFLDIRSPGLGDTAMYLCATSRERLAGNEQFFGPGTRLTVL.

This clonotype has a handful of counts. This chain links TRBV6-2 or TRBV6-3 with TRBJ2-7, with 7 bases that match TRBD2. Germline V gives CDR1 MNHEY, CDR2 SVGEGT. The CDR3 extends over 14 amino acids. V was clipped by 7 bases and J by 3 bases; unmatched bases: 9. The CDR3 bases are TGTGCCAGCACGACCCTAGCGGAGATCTACGAGCAGTACTTC. Its protein product is CASTTLAEIYEQYF.

The CDR3 sequence is CASSLSTFSTDTQYF. The CDR3 DNA is TGTGCCAGCAGTTTAAGCACTTTTAGCACAGATACGCAGTATTTT. This sequence joins TRBV27 and TRBJ2-3; D uncertain. Germline CDR1 reads MNHEY; CDR2 reads SMNVEV (reference sequence). The CDR3 is 15 amino acids. Trimming removed 2 bases at V and 0 bases at J, with 9 bases between.

This sequence joins TRBV3-1 and TRBJ1-1; no reliable D call. V was shortened by 10 bases and J by 1 base, with 13 bases between the two germline ends. The CDR3 loop spans 13 amino acids. Germline values: CDR1 LGHDT, CDR2 YNNKEL (reference sequence). CDR3 DNA: TGTGCCACCCGTCTCTCCTCGAACACTGAAGCTTTCTTT. Translating it yields CATRLSSNTEAFF.

V gene TRBV2 combines with J gene TRBJ2-5, with TRBD2 identical over 8 bases. J lost 11 bases, V lost 3 bases, and 14 bases had no gene match. Germline assignment: CDR1 SNHLY and CDR2 FYNNEI. The CDR3 runs 15 residues. The CDR3 DNA follows: TGTGCCAGCAGTGACTTGGACGGGGGGGACAATGAGCAGTACTTC. It is translated as CASSDLDGGDNEQYF.

The genes are TRBV2 and TRBJ1-1; D gene unclear. The CDR3 is 14 amino acids. V was trimmed by 6 bases and J by 1 base, leaving 12 bases between them. In germline, CDR1 is SNHLY, CDR2 FYNNEI. The CDR3 DNA is TGTGCCAGCAGGCCCCAGCCCGGGAACACTGAAGCTTTCTTT. Translation: CASRPQPGNTEAFF. Full variable domain (outside the CDR3, taken from reference TRBV2 and TRBJ1-1): EPEVTQTPSHQVTQMGQEVILRCVPISNHLYFYWYRQILGQKVEFLVSFYNNEISEKSEIFDDQFSVERPDGSNFTLKIRSTKLEDSAMYFCASRPQPGNTEAFFGQGTRLTVV.

This clonotype showed up just a few times. The chain recombines TRBV4-1 with TRBJ2-1; possibly TRBD2 for D (5 bases). V was shortened by 3 bases and J by 0 bases, with 12 bases between the two germline ends. Germline assignment: CDR1 MGHRA and CDR2 YSYEKL. This CDR3 has 16 amino acids. This chain's CDR3 is CASSQSEGSSYNEQFF. CDR3 DNA: TGCGCCAGCAGCCAGTCGGAAGGGAGCTCCTACAATGAGCAGTTCTTC.

This chain uses TRBV28 with TRBJ2-5; tentative D call: TRBD1 (5 bases). The CDR3 contains 13 residues. The germline V gene encodes CDR1 MDHEN and CDR2 SYDVKM. V was pared by 8 bases and J by 11 bases, with 21 bases between. The CDR3 sequence: CASATQGYNEQYF. Here the CDR3 DNA reads TGTGCCAGCGCAACTCAGGGATACAATGAGCAGTACTTC.

The chain employs TRBV29-1 and TRBJ2-5; the D is unclear. The germline gives CDR1 SQVTM, CDR2 ANQGSEA. The V gene lost 6 bases and the J gene lost 2 bases, with 13 bases spanning the gap. This CDR3 has 13 residues. The CDR3 sequence is CSVQGNSQETQYF. Written as DNA, the CDR3 is TGCAGCGTACAAGGGAACAGTCAAGAGACCCAGTACTTC.